One sample yielded the 20 T cell receptor beta chains listed below, sequenced in a study of cytomegalovirus exposure and HLA in healthy donors (dated by TCRdb to about 2017). Libraries were prepared through the immunoSEQ multiplex PCR assay. A mixture of 60 forward primers for TCR Vbeta segments and 13 reverse primers for TCR Jbeta segments was used in the multiplex PCR. TCRdb obtained this table from immuneACCESS and retained in-frame rearrangements with V and J assigned. These tables miss some clones; where compared with another copy, unresolved V genes account for less than half of the shortfall, and the remainder is unexplained. Recorded for this sample are about 150,000 clones; 70% of them occurred a single time. In total, the top ten clones hold approximately 2.3% of the sample. The source material was PBMCs. These receptors all stem from a woman in her sixties or seventies in good health and CMV-seropositive.

The chain uses TRBV2 and TRBJ1-5; maybe TRBD1 (6 bases). This CDR3 comprises 14 residues. Trimming took off 6 bases at V and 3 bases at J, with 12 bases between the two ends. In germline, CDR1 is SNHLY, CDR2 FYNNEI. CDR3 protein: CASSLQGYNQPQHF. CDR3 nucleotide sequence: TGTGCCAGCAGCCTACAGGGTTACAATCAGCCCCAGCATTTT.

This clone was counted once. The chain is built from TRBV7-9 and TRBJ2-7; 15 bases align to TRBD2. Germline CDR1 SEHNR, CDR2 FQNEAQ (reference sequence). The V gene end was trimmed by 1 base and the J gene end by 8 bases; junction bases not matched to a gene: 3. The CDR3 is 15 amino acids. The chain's CDR3 is CASSLGGLAGGKQYF. In nucleotides, the CDR3 is TGTGCCAGCAGCTTAGGGGGACTAGCGGGAGGTAAGCAGTACTTC. The variable domain in full, completed from reference TRBV7-9 and TRBJ2-7, reads DTGVSQNPRHKITKRGQNVTFRCDPISEHNRLYWYRQTLGQGPEFLTYFQNEAQLEKSRLLSDRFSAERPKGSFSTLEIQRTEQGDSAMYLCASSLGGLAGGKQYFGPGTRLTVT.

This sequence joins TRBV11-2 and TRBJ2-2; TRBD2 agrees at 7 bases. Germline assignment: CDR1 SGHAT and CDR2 FQNNGV. V lost 0 bases to trimming and J lost 4 bases; unmatched junction nucleotides: 8. The length of the CDR3 is 17 residues. This CDR3 reads CASSLEGLAASTGELFF. The DNA for the CDR3 is TGTGCCAGCAGCTTAGAGGGGCTAGCGGCAAGCACCGGGGAGCTGTTTTTT.

This clone was observed a few times. This chain connects TRBV9 to TRBJ1-6, with TRBD1 matching 8 bases. The germline CDR1 and CDR2 sequences are SGDLS and YYNGEE. The length of the CDR3 is 15 residues. Trimming at V came to 2 bases and at J to 7 bases, leaving 5 bases not matched to a gene. CDR3 DNA: TGTGCCAGCAGCGTCGGACAGGGTGGAAATTCACCCCTCCACTTT. Translation: CASSVGQGGNSPLHF.

This clone was seen more than once but under ten times. The J gene is TRBJ1-5, the V gene TRBV18, with 8 nucleotides matching TRBD1. V lost 6 bases to trimming and J lost 5 bases; unmatched junction nucleotides: 3. Germline loops: CDR1 KGHSH, CDR2 LQKENI. This CDR3 is 13 amino acids long. The CDR3 region is CASSPGQDQPQHF. CDR3 bases: TGTGCCAGCTCCCCGGGACAGGATCAGCCCCAGCATTTT.

CDR3 protein: CSVDRDAGGYTF. DNA for the CDR3: TGCAGCGTAGACAGGGATGCCGGTGGCTACACCTTC. The rearrangement uses TRBV29-1 and TRBJ1-2, with 7 positions matching TRBD1. The CDR3 has 12 residues. Germline lookup yields CDR1 SQVTM and CDR2 ANQGSEA. With 6 bases clipped from V and 7 bases from J, the junction kept 8 bases outside the gene matches.

The V gene is TRBV6-1, the J gene TRBJ1-2, with D possibly matching TRBD1 (6 bases). V lost 4 bases, J lost 8 bases, and 17 bases lay in between. CDR1 MNHNS and CDR2 SASEGT come from the germline V gene. This CDR3 region has 14 residues. The CDR3 DNA follows: TGTGCCAGCAGTGGCACAAATGGGGGCAGGGGCTACACCTTC. This encodes CASSGTNGGRGYTF.

This clone was seen a handful of times. The chain is built from TRBV6-4 and TRBJ1-2, with 7 bases aligning to TRBD1. This CDR3 comprises 12 residues. CDR1 and CDR2 from the germline V gene are MRHNA and SNTAGT. The trim removed 3 bases at V and 8 bases at J, leaving 3 bases unmatched. This CDR3 reads CASSETGIGYTF. The CDR3 DNA sequence: TGTGCCAGCAGTGAGACAGGGATCGGCTACACCTTC.

The chain couples TRBV6-6 to TRBJ1-5; D gene unclear. Germline CDR1 and CDR2: MNHNY and SVGAGI (reference sequence). The CDR3 length is 12 residues. Trimming pared 8 bases from V and 10 bases from J, leaving 15 bases between. As DNA, the CDR3 is TGTGCCAGCCTTAATGCGGAGGCACCCCAGCATTTT. It specifies CASLNAEAPQHF.

The chain recombines TRBV18 with TRBJ1-4; D perhaps matches TRBD1 (5 bases). The V gene lost 8 bases and the J gene lost 1 base, with 11 bases spanning the gap. This CDR3 region has 14 residues. Germline loops: CDR1 KGHSH, CDR2 LQKENI. The CDR3 loop is CASAWGETNEKLFF. The DNA of the CDR3 is TGTGCCAGCGCCTGGGGCGAAACTAATGAAAAACTGTTTTTT.

CDR3 sequence (DNA): TGTGCCAGTAGGTTACATCTCTCGAACACTGAAGCTTTCTTT. This encodes CASRLHLSNTEAFF. The chain carries TRBV19 and TRBJ1-1; D unresolved. CDR1 LNHDA and CDR2 SQIVND come from the germline V gene (reference sequence). The V gene lost 6 bases and the J gene lost 1 base, with 12 bases spanning the gap. The CDR3 runs to 14 residues.

This chain connects TRBV4-1 to TRBJ1-4; possible D gene TRBD1, 5 bases. The ends were cut back, 5 bases at V and 0 bases at J, with 10 bases in the middle. Germline CDR1 MGHRA, CDR2 YSYEKL. This CDR3 is 15 amino acids long. In DNA, the CDR3 is TGCGCCAGCAGCTCCGACAGCGCAACTAATGAAAAACTGTTTTTT. As protein: CASSSDSATNEKLFF.

The chain is built from TRBV28 and TRBJ2-3, with 9 bases lining up with TRBD2. The CDR3 loop spans 15 amino acids. Germline V CDR1 and CDR2: MDHEN, SYDVKM. The junction had 4 bases not matched to a gene; V was cut back by 5 bases and J by 1 base. The CDR3 coding sequence is TGTGCCAGCAGTGGGAGACTAGCGGGCACAGATACGCAGTATTTT. This sequence encodes CASSGRLAGTDTQYF. Filled out from reference TRBV28 and TRBJ2-3, the complete variable domain reads DVKVTQSSRYLVKRTGEKVFLECVQDMDHENMFWYRQDPGLGLRLIYFSYDVKMKEKGDIPEGYSVSREKKERFSLILESASTNQTSMYLCASSGRLAGTDTQYFGPGTRLTVL.

This clone appeared a few times. The J gene is TRBJ2-7, the V gene TRBV28; 9 positions match TRBD1. The CDR3 contains 13 residues. J gave up 9 bases and V 5 bases, and 8 bases lay outside the gene matches. The germline V gene encodes CDR1 MDHEN and CDR2 SYDVKM. CDR3 DNA sequence: TGTGCCAGCAGTCCACGGGACAGGGTAGGGCAGTACTTC. Translating gives CASSPRDRVGQYF.

This chain joins TRBV18 and TRBJ2-1, with D unresolved. The germline CDR1 and CDR2 sequences are KGHSH and LQKENI. V was cut by 2 bases and J by 4 bases, with 9 bases left in between. CDR3 length: 14 amino acids. The DNA of the CDR3 is TGTGCCAGCTCACCAGAAACTGGTTACAATGAGCAGTTCTTC. Protein product: CASSPETGYNEQFF.

This chain uses TRBV10-1 with TRBJ2-1; D remains ambiguous. The CDR3 has 16 amino acids. Germline values: CDR1 WNHNN, CDR2 SYGVQD (reference sequence). Trimming removed 0 bases from V and 0 bases from J, with 9 bases in between. The CDR3 DNA is TGCGCCAGCAGTGAGTCCAGCGCTAGCTCCTACAATGAGCAGTTCTTC. Encoded protein: CASSESSASSYNEQFF.

V usage is TRBV19 and J usage is TRBJ2-1; 8 bases match TRBD2. The J segment lost 7 bases and the V segment lost 4 bases, leaving 6 bases of the junction unmatched. Per the germline V gene, CDR1 is LNHDA and CDR2 is SQIVND (reference sequence). CDR3 length: 14 amino acids. The CDR3 nucleotides are TGTGCCAGTAGTAGAGCGGGAGTGGGAAATGAGCAGTTCTTC. Encoded protein: CASSRAGVGNEQFF.

The chain employs TRBV5-6 and TRBJ2-1; 8 nucleotides agree with TRBD2. Trimming took 4 bases from V and 7 from J; bases not matched to a gene: 10. CDR1 is SGHDT, CDR2 YYEEEE, per germline. The CDR3 is 15 amino acids. The CDR3 sequence is CASSAGTSGWNEQFF. CDR3 in DNA: TGTGCCAGCAGCGCCGGGACTAGTGGGTGGAATGAGCAGTTCTTC.

The chain couples TRBV5-8 to TRBJ2-7, with a tentative D call TRBD1 (5 bases). The length of the CDR3 is 14 residues. V was trimmed by 0 bases and J by 2 bases, leaving 9 bases between them. Germline lookup yields CDR1 SGHTS and CDR2 YDEGEE. The CDR3 loop reads CASSLGGATYEQYF. CDR3 sequence (DNA): TGTGCCAGCAGCTTGGGGGGCGCGACCTACGAGCAGTACTTC.

V and J are TRBV25-1 and TRBJ1-1, with D perhaps TRBD1 (5 bases). This CDR3 is built from 13 residues. CDR1 and CDR2 from the germline V gene are MGHDK and SYGVNS. V was cut by 3 bases and J by 7 bases, with 12 bases left in between. CDR3 nucleotides: TGTGCCAGCAGTGATTTTGGGACTTGTGAAGCTTTCTTT. This translates into CASSDFGTCEAFF.